This TCR beta chain appears in the sequencing data of a study of beta chain features in type 1 diabetes. Points from the study as a whole: When cDNA is sequenced, cells with high TCR expression could be over-represented.

In its sample, this clone was seen a few times. The antigen is not known. The CDR3 has 15 amino acids. V was shortened by 0 bases and J by 1 base, with 10 bases between the two germline ends. Germline loops: CDR1 SGHNT, CDR2 YYREEE (reference sequence). The sequenced template was cDNA made from the entire isolated RNA. Here immunoSEQ multiplex PCR was the method, and the copy in TCRdb shows in-frame clones only, minus some. The sample lists about 900,000 clones; 15% to 20% were seen once. The TCR comes from a woman between 18 and 30 years old in good health. V usage is TRBV5-4 and J usage is TRBJ2-5; weak D call: TRBD2 (5 bases). Input material: naive CD4+ T cells from blood. CDR3 coding DNA: TGTGCCAGCAGCTTGGCAAGCGGCCGCCAAGAGACCCAGTACTTC. It specifies CASSLASGRQETQYF.